This paragraph reports one TCR beta chain. The target of this receptor is not known. One base away there is no much larger clone; base qualities are not given. Donors were healthy HIV-negative adults with no recently reported acute infections or vaccinations. All donors were Caucasian adults living in Nashville, Tennessee, USA. CD4+ T cells were enriched through magnetic negative selection, after which naive cells were positively selected on CD45RA and the remaining negative fraction served as the memory subset. Blood was collected by leukapheresis, and PBMCs were isolated by Ficoll-Histopaque density gradient centrifugation and then cryopreserved in liquid nitrogen vapor phase. Analytical flow cytometry was used to check the purity and quantity of every magnetically sorted T cell population. Genomic DNA was isolated from each sorted fraction and quantified by UV absorbance on a Nanodrop 2000c. TCR CDR3 regions were amplified from genomic DNA by multiplex PCR using the deep immunoSEQ assay. Genomic DNA extracted from each cell subset was distributed evenly over all wells of several immunoSEQ 96-well plates, and each plate served as one replicate. For sorted subsets, approximately 210 ng of genomic DNA, equivalent to 30,000 or so T cell genomes, went into each replicate PCR. The purified libraries were quantified using a Qubit 3.0 fluorometer, sized with a Bioanalyzer 2100, and then quantified again using the KAPA Library Quantification kit. Every immunoSEQ 96-well plate was sequenced on a separate single-read 150-cycle Illumina NextSeq 550 flow cell. The study's own analysis went as follows. Because only junctional sequences without quality scores were contained in the immunoSEQ output, filtering matching that applied to full-length reads could not be performed. To assign V/J genes and CDR3, sequences were annotated against IMGT germline references using PyIR, a Python wrapper for IgBLAST v1.9. Reads were filtered out if the reads had weak V/J assignments (E-value above 1e-6), no CDR3, stop codons, out-of-frame junctions, or ambiguous translated residues. A V3J clonotype was defined by an identical inferred V gene, J gene, and CDR3 amino acid sequence. To compute the percentage overlap between repertoires, the number of shared unique clonotypes was divided by the size of the smaller repertoire. Three approaches were used to assess repertoire richness: RTK rarefaction, the Chao1 estimator, and Recon v2.1 estimates of unobserved clonotypes. OLGA was used to compute generation probabilities for all TCRbeta clonotypes that the gDNA method yielded from several donors. TCRdb stores this immuneACCESS table with in-frame sequences only. Part of the clones is absent; in the studies checked, under half of the shortfall reflects unresolved V genes, and no reason is known for the rest. The D gene and trimming were derived from the DNA, and the V and J assignments and clone size from that table. For this sample there are around 990,000 clones; roughly 77% appear just once. In total, the top ten clones hold approximately 0.95% of the sample.

V and J are trimmed by 5 bases and 2 bases, and the gene matches miss 10 bases of the junction. The germline V gene specifies SNHLY as CDR1 and FYNNEI as CDR2. The CDR3 measures 17 amino acids from cysteine to phenylalanine. Kept here is only the CDR3 DNA, which spans 51 bases and is read in frame from base 1. This specimen belongs to a study of shared clonotypes between healthy human individuals (dated by TCRdb to 2018 to 2021). Context from the whole study: Two women and a few men aged 18 to 49 years were included in the cohort. To increase sequencing depth and limit assay-specific biases, different laboratories used diverse techniques to prepare libraries and sequence TCR repertoires. Between about 0.94 and 8.9 billion PBMCs per donor were obtained by leukapheresis. Blood TCR repertoires of about 5 healthy adults were deeply sequenced to estimate repertoire size and the extent of clonotype sharing between individuals. For each donor, three plates each were used for CD4 naive and CD4 memory, two plates were used for CD8 naive, and one plate was used for CD8 memory. The study at large found these results: Larger estimated clonotype richness was generally found for naive subsets than for memory subsets. Higher generation probabilities were observed for clonotypes shared by all four sorted-subset donors than for non-shared clonotypes. Pairwise subsampling indicated that sequencing depth was expected to affect the degree of clonotype sharing among donors. Only blood was sampled, and tissue TCR repertoires likely differ from those in blood. Because the study included a small number of donors, the genetic and exposure-history diversity represented was limited. Across several donors, roughly 5% of naive CD4, approximately 3.5% of naive CD8, 2.3% of memory CD4, and approximately 0.4% of memory CD8 clonotypes were shared. Incomplete sequencing was indicated by rarefaction of sorted-subset datasets, despite the large sequencing depth.

Material for sequencing was memory CD4+ T cells from PBMCs. The meaning of the sample's cell subset or site label: CD45RA-negative fraction. Recombination linked TRBV2 to TRBJ2-5; 11 middle bases align to TRBD2. The origin of this receptor is a man aged 18 to 35 in good health. Some clones in this sample may be carry-over from other donors' samples. Here is the DNA: TGTGCCAGCAGTCGCCCCACCTTAGCGGGAGGGCAAGAGACCCAGTACTTC. Translated, it reads CASSRPTLAGGQETQYF.